These T cell receptor beta chains were read from a single sample in a study of T cell repertoires in cytomegalovirus infection. A single record per CDR3 protein comes from TCRdb applying MiXCR to the reads. The repertoire holds 490,000 or so distinct CDR3 sequences, about 11% seen once, with more than 8.5% in the top ten. The material sequenced was PBMCs. These receptors were collected from a human donor in good health (CMV status not recorded). Some clones in this sample may be carry-over from other donors' samples. Both conserved end residues are trimmed from each CDR3. A D gene is named only where the DNA matches it firmly.

TRBD1 TRBV12-3/TRBV12-4 ASVDRGPGELF
TRBD1 TRBV5-4 ASSYNRGAGYT
TRBD2 TRBV5-1 ASSLEGLAGAANTGELF
TRBD1 TRBV5-1 ASSSADRVGGNQPQH
- TRBV20-1 SAGGAF
- TRBV7-3 ASSLQGGNIQY
- TRBV4-1 ASSPLGVTDTQY
- TRBV20-1 SADPESGANVLT
- TRBV5-1 ASSLSAGRTEAF
- TRBV12-3/TRBV12-4 ASRSGHSSYEQY
- TRBV2 ASSESPLGEETQY
- TRBV6-5 ASVRPGLPLAF
TRBD1 TRBV27 ASSFRTGGSYGYT
TRBD2 TRBV20-1 SARGLADLQETQY
- TRBV6-1 ASSEAFEDYNSPLH
- TRBV20-1 SARETDSYEQY
TRBD1 TRBV2 ASRRVLQGPNQPQH
- TRBV5-6 ASSLAEPNQPQH
- TRBV12-3/TRBV12-4 ASMSLQRGGSAF
- TRBV6-1 ASSGGTLDSYGYT
- TRBV18 ASSPPAGASGYT
- TRBV10-3 AISRPGADTQY
TRBD1 TRBV28 ASSKAGGGSETQY
TRBD1 TRBV20-1 SARYRGQLNQPQH
- TRBV30 AWSAPRTSNQPQH
- TRBV19 ASSTAVGYNSPLH
- TRBV27 ASSRAFGSNTEAF
TRBD2 TRBV18 ASSPLQRLSGRADVNEQY